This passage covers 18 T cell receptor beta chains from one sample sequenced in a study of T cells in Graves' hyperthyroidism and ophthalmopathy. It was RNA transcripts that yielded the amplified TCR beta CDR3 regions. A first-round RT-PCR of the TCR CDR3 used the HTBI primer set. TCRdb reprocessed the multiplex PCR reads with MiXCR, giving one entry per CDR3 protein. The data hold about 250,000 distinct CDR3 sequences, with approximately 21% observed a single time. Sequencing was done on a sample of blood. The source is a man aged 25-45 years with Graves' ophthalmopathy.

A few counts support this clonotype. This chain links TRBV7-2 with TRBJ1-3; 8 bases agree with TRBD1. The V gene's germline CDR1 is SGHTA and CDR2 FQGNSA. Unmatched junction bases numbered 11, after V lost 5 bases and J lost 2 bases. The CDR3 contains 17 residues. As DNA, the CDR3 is TGTGCCAGCAGCCCTGCACAGGGGGTCGTCGCTGGAAACACCATATATTTT. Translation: CASSPAQGVVAGNTIYF.

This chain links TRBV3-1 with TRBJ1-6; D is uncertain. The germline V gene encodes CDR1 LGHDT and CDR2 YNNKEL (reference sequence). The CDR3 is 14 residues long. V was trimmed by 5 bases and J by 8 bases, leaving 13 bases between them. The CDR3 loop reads CASSSTTGHSPLHF. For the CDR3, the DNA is TGTGCCAGCAGCTCGACGACCGGTCATTCACCCCTCCACTTT.

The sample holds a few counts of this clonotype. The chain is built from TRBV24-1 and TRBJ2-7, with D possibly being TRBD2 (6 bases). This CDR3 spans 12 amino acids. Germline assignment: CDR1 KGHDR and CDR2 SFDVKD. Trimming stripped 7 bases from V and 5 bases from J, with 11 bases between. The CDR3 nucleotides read TGTGCCACCAGCGAAGGGAGGAACGAGCAGTACTTC. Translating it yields CATSEGRNEQYF.

The CDR3 is CASSYYGEKLFF. CDR3 coding DNA: TGTGCCAGCAGTTACTACGGCGAAAAACTGTTTTTT. The chain carries TRBV6-2 or TRBV6-3 and TRBJ1-4; D is ambiguous. Germline CDR1 MNHEY, CDR2 SVGEGT. V shed 1 base and J shed 8 bases, with 5 bases lying between them. The CDR3 covers 12 residues.

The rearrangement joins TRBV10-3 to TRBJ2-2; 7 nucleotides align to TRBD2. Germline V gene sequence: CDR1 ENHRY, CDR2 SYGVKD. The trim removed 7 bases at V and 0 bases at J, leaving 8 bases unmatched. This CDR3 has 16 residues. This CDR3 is CAITPSGATNTGELFF. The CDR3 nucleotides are TGTGCCATCACCCCAAGCGGGGCGACGAACACCGGGGAGCTGTTTTTT.

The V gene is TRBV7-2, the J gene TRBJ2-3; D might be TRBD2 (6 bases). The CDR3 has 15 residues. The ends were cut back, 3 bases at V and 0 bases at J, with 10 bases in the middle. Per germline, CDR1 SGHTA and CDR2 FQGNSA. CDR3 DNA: TGTGCCAGCAGCTTCGGACTATTTAGCACAGATACGCAGTATTTT. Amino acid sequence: CASSFGLFSTDTQYF.

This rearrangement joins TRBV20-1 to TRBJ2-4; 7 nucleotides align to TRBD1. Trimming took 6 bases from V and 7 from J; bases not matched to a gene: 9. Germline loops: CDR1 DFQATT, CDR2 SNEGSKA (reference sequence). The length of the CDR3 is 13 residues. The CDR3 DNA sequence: TGCAGTGCATTTGTTGACAGGGCCAACATTCAGTACTTC. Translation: CSAFVDRANIQYF.

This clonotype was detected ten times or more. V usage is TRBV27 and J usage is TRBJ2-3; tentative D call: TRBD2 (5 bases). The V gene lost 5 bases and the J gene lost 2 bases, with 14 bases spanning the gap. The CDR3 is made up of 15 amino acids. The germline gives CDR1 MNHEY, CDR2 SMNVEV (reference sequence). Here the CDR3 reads CASSRGIPATDTQYF. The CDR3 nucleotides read TGTGCCAGCAGTCGAGGGATCCCCGCCACAGATACGCAGTATTTT.

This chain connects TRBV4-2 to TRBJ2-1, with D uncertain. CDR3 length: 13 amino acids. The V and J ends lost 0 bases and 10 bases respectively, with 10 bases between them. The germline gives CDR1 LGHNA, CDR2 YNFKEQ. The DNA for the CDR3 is TGTGCCAGCAGCCAAGATCAGGTGGCCGAGCAGTTCTTC. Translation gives CASSQDQVAEQFF.

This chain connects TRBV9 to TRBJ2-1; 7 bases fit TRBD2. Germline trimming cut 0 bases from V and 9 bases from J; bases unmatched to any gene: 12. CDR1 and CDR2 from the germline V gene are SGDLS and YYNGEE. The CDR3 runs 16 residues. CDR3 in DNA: TGTGCCAGCAGCGTAGTGGGATGGGAGGGCCTTAGTGAGCAGTTCTTC. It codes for CASSVVGWEGLSEQFF.

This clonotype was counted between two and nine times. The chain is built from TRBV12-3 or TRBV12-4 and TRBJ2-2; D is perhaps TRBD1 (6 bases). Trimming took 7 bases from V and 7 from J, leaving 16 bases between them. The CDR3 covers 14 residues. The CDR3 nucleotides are TGTGCCAGCAATGCTGGGGGCGCGATCGGGGAGCTGTTTTTT. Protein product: CASNAGGAIGELFF.

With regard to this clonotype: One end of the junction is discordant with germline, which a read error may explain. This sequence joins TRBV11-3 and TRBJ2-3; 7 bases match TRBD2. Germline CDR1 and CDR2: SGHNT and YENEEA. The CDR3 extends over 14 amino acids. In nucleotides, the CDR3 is TGTGCCAGCAGCCCCGGACTAGAGTCAGATATGCAGTATTTT. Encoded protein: CASSPGLESDMQYF. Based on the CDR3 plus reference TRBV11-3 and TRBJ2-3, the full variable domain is EAGVVQSPRYKIIEKKQPVAFWCNPISGHNTLYWYLQNLGQGPELLIRYENEEAVDDSQLPKDRFSAERLKGVDSTLKIQPAELGDSAVYLCASSPGLESDMQYFGPGTRLTVL.

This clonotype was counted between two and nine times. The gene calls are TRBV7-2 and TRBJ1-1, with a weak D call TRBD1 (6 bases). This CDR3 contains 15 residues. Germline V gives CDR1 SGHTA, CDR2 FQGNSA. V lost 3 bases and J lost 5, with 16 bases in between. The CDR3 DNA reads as TGTGCCAGCAGCTTCGGCAGGGGTCGGGCGACTGAAGCTTTCTTT. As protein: CASSFGRGRATEAFF.

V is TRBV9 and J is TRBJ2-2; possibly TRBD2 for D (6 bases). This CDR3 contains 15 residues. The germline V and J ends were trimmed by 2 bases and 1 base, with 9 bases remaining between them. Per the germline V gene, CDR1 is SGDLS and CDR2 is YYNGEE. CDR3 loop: CASSVKAGNTGELFF. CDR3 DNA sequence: TGTGCCAGCAGCGTCAAAGCGGGGAACACCGGGGAGCTGTTTTTT.

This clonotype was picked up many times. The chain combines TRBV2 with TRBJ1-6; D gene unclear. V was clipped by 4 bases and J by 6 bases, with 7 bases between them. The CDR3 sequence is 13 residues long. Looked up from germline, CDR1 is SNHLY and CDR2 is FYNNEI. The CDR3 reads CASSGQVNSPLHF. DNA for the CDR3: TGTGCCAGCAGTGGCCAGGTTAATTCACCCCTCCACTTT.

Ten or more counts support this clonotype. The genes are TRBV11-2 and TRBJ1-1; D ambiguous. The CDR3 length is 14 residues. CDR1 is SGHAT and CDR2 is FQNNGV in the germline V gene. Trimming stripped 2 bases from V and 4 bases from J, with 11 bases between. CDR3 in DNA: TGTGCCAGCAGCTTAAATATGGACGGCACTGAAGCTTTCTTT. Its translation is CASSLNMDGTEAFF.

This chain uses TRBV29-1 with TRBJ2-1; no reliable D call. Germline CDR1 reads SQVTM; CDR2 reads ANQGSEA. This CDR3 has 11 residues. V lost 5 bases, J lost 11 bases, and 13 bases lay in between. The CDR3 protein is CSVFRSGQQFF. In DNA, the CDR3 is TGCAGCGTTTTTCGGTCCGGGCAGCAGTTCTTC.

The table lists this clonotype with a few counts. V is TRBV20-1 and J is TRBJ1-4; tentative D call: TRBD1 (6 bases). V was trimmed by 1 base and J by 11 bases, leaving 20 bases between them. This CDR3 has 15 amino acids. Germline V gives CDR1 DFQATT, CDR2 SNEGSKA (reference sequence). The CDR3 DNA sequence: TGCAGTGCTAGAGTACCATACAGGGACCCAAACAAACTGTTTTTT. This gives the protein CSARVPYRDPNKLFF.